This TCR beta chain was identified in a study of regulatory dendritic cells for organ transplantation. The method was immunoSEQ multiplex PCR; TCRdb's version includes in-frame clones alone and lacks a portion of them. In the table there are 25,000 to 30,000 clones, roughly 85% of which are singletons. FACS sorted CD4+ or CD8+ T cells into CD45RA+ naive and CD45RO+ memory. Comments on this clone: What it binds is not known.

General study points: Naive CD4+ and CD8+ repertoires were highly diverse; memory CD8+ was most oligoclonal. Resting memory CD8+ T cells held the most alloreactive clonotypes.

The CDR3 has 15 amino acids. V lost 3 bases, J lost 7 bases, and 7 bases stayed unmatched. The germline V gene has CDR1 SGHKS and CDR2 YYEKEE (reference sequence). The receptor's source is a human donor in good health. Material for sequencing was naive CD4+ T cells from blood. Subset here: CD45RA+ naive T cells. The chain has TRBV5-5 and TRBJ1-4; the match to TRBD1 covers 9 bases. The CDR3 nucleotides are TGTGCCAGCAGCTCCCCGGGACAGGGCATTGAAAAACTGTTTTTT. Protein: CASSSPGQGIEKLFF.